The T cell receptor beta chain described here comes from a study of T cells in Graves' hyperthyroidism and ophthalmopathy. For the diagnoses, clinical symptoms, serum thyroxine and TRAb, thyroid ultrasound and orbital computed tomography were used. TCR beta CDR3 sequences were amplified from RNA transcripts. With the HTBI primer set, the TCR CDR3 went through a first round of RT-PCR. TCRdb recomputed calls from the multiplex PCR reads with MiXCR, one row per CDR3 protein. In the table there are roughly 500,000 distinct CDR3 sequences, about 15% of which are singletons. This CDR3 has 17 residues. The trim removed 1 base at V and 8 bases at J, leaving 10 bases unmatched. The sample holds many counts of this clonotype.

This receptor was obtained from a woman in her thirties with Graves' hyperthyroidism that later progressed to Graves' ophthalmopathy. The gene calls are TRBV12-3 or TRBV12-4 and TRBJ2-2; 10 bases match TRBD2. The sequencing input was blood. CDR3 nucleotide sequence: TGTGCCAGCAGTTTAGGCTTTCGGCTAGCGGGAGTGGGGGAGCTGTTTTTT. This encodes CASSLGFRLAGVGELFF.